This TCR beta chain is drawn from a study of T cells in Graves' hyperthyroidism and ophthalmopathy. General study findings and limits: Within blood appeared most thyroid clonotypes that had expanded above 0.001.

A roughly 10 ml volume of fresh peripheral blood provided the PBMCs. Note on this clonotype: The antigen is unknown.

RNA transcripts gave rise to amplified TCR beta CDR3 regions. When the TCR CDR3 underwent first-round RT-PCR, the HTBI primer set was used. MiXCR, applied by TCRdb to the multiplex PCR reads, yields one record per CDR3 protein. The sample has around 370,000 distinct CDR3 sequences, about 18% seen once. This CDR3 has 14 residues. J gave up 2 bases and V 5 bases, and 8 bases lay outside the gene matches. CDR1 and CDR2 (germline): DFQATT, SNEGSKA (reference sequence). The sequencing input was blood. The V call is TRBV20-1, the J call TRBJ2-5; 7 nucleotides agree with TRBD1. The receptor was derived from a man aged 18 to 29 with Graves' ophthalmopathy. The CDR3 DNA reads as TGCAGTGCTCGACGCCCAGGGGGACAAGAGACCCAGTACTTC. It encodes CSARRPGGQETQYF.